These T cell receptor beta chains were read from a single sample in a study of spatial heterogeneity in lung cancer. TCRdb re-called the 5' RACE reads with MiXCR, one entry per CDR3 protein. Of approximately 40,000 distinct CDR3 sequences listed, 7.5% are singletons. The sequenced sample was PBMCs, obtained at surgery. The receptors here all came from a male donor with early-stage non-small cell lung cancer. Each CDR3 is given with its conserved first and last residue. D genes are given only for firm matches. The size field is filled for only some rows; it gives once, few, many or a size class.

size,D,J,V,DNA,CDR3
many,TRBD2,TRBJ2-2,TRBV7-8,TGTGCCAGCAGCATTCGGCTAGCGGGAGGGGCCGGGGAGCTGTTTTTT,CASSIRLAGGAGELFF
.,.,TRBJ2-5,TRBV11-3,TGTGCCAGCAGCTCCGGATTTTCGTACCAAGAGACCCAGTACTTC,CASSSGFSYQETQYF
few,TRBD2,TRBJ2-3,TRBV12-3/TRBV12-4,TGTGCCAGCAGTTCGTGGACTAGCGGGAGAACTAGCACAGATACGCAGTATTTT,CASSSWTSGRTSTDTQYF
many,.,TRBJ2-7,TRBV9,TGTGCCAGCAGCGCCGCAGGGGAGGGGGAGCAGTACTTC,CASSAAGEGEQYF
.,TRBD2,TRBJ2-2,TRBV27,TGTGCCAGCACGAAACTGAGCCTAGCGGGAGCTGTCACCGGGGAGCTGTTTTTT,CASTKLSLAGAVTGELFF
many,TRBD2,TRBJ2-5,TRBV7-2,TGTGCCAGCAGCTTAGGATTAGCGGGAGCTGAGACCCAGTACTTC,CASSLGLAGAETQYF
many,.,TRBJ2-1,TRBV10-3,TGTGCCATCAGTGAGTCGGAGTTAGTTAGGGGCATTGAGCAGTTCTTC,CAISESELVRGIEQFF
.,TRBD2,TRBJ2-2,TRBV6-5,TGTGCCAGCACCGGACTAGCGGGGGGGAACACCGGGGAGCTGTTTTTT,CASTGLAGGNTGELFF
many,.,TRBJ1-5,TRBV6-2/TRBV6-3,TGTGCCAGCAGTCCCCCGGCGAATCAGCCCCAGCATTTT,CASSPPANQPQHF
many,TRBD1,TRBJ2-2,TRBV5-1,TGCGCCAGCAGCACGGGGACAGACACCGGGGAGCTGTTTTTT,CASSTGTDTGELFF
few,TRBD2,TRBJ2-3,TRBV10-3,TGTGCCATCAGTGATTCCGGGAGGGCTGAAGCAGATACGCAGTATTTT,CAISDSGRAEADTQYF
.,TRBD2,TRBJ2-3,TRBV6-2/TRBV6-3,TGTGCCAGCAGTTACCCCACTAGCGGGAGTAGTAACGCCCTCACAGATACGCAGTATTTT,CASSYPTSGSSNALTDTQYF
many,TRBD1,TRBJ1-5,TRBV4-1,TGCGCCAGCAGCCCGACAGGGAGCAATCAGCCCCAGCATTTT,CASSPTGSNQPQHF
many,TRBD1,TRBJ2-5,TRBV7-3,TGTGCCAGCAGCTTATACAGGACAGGGATAGAGACCCAGTACTTC,CASSLYRTGIETQYF
.,.,TRBJ2-1,TRBV28,TGTGCCAGCACGCCACTAGAGAGGTACAACAATGAGCAGTTCTTC,CASTPLERYNNEQFF
many,.,TRBJ1-6,TRBV4-3,TGCGCCAGCAGCCAGAGCTTTACGGAGAATTCACCCCTCCACTTT,CASSQSFTENSPLHF
many,TRBD2,TRBJ2-3,TRBV12-3/TRBV12-4,TGTGCCAGCAGGATCGGACTAGCGGGGTTTACAGATACGCAGTATTTT,CASRIGLAGFTDTQYF
many,.,TRBJ1-5,TRBV16,TGTGCCAGCAGCCAATCCCTCCCCAGGACCAATCAGCCCCAGCATTTT,CASSQSLPRTNQPQHF
few,TRBD2,TRBJ2-1,TRBV7-9,TGTGCCAGCAGCTTAAGGCAGACTAGCAAGTGGACAATCGGCTCCTACAATGAGCAGTTCTTC,CASSLRQTSKWTIGSYNEQFF
.,TRBD2,TRBJ2-3,TRBV13,TGTGCCAGCAGCCCGGGACTAGCGGGGAATACGCAGTATTTT,CASSPGLAGNTQYF
many,.,TRBJ1-2,TRBV18,TGTGCCAGCTCCTCAGGGGACCGCTATGGCTACACCTTC,CASSSGDRYGYTF
many,.,TRBJ2-3,TRBV6-2/TRBV6-3,TGTGCCAGCAGTTACTCTGTGGCTAGCCTTGATACGCAGTATTTT,CASSYSVASLDTQYF
many,.,TRBJ2-7,TRBV20-1,TGCAGTGCTAGAGGGGCGGAGTTCAGGGGGGAGTACGAGCAGTACTTC,CSARGAEFRGEYEQYF
.,TRBD1,TRBJ2-1,TRBV20-1,TGCAGTGCTAGAGATCAAGGGACAGGGGTCTACAATGAGCAGTTCTTC,CSARDQGTGVYNEQFF
many,.,TRBJ2-2,TRBV5-1,TGCGCCAGCAGCCCGGCACGGGGGGCGGACACCGGGGAGCTGTTTTTT,CASSPARGADTGELFF
many,.,TRBJ1-1,TRBV2,TGTGCCAGCAGTGAAGCGGGCACAGGGAACACTGAAGCTTTCTTT,CASSEAGTGNTEAFF
many,.,TRBJ1-6,TRBV12-3/TRBV12-4,TGTGCCAGCAGTTTAAATGATTATTCACCCCTCCACTTT,CASSLNDYSPLHF
many,.,TRBJ2-6,TRBV27,TGTGCCAGCGGGATACAGGGATCTGGGGCCAACGTCCTGACTTTC,CASGIQGSGANVLTF
.,.,TRBJ1-2,TRBV20-1,TGCAGTGCTAGAAGCAGGGTCGACTATGGCTACACCTTC,CSARSRVDYGYTF
few,TRBD1,TRBJ1-2,TRBV6-5,TGTGCCAGCAGTTACTCCGGGACAGACTATGGCTACACCTTC,CASSYSGTDYGYTF
many,.,TRBJ2-5,TRBV7-2,TGTGCCAGCAGCTTAGCAGGGACTGAGACCCAGTACTTC,CASSLAGTETQYF
few,.,TRBJ1-1,TRBV29-1,TGCAGCACCGGCCGGGGTACCGAAGCTTTCTTT,CSTGRGTEAFF
many,.,TRBJ1-5,TRBV6-2/TRBV6-3,TGTGCCAGCAGTTACGGCAGTGGGGGGGGCAATCAGCCCCAGCATTTT,CASSYGSGGGNQPQHF
many,.,TRBJ1-6,TRBV7-9,TGTGCCAGCAGCTTCGCAGGGGTATCACCCCTCCACTTT,CASSFAGVSPLHF
many,TRBD2,TRBJ2-1,TRBV29-1,TGCAGCGTTGAAGGTAGCGGGAGATACAATGAGCAGTTCTTC,CSVEGSGRYNEQFF
many,TRBD2,TRBJ2-5,TRBV10-3,TGTGCCATCAGTTTAGCGGGGCGAGCGGGGGAGACCCAGTACTTC,CAISLAGRAGETQYF
.,.,TRBJ2-3,TRBV2,TGTGCCAGCAGTGAATTCAGACCCACAGATACGCAGTATTTT,CASSEFRPTDTQYF
few,.,TRBJ1-2,TRBV20-1,TGCAGTGCTAGAGGGTCGGAGACTGGCTACACCTTC,CSARGSETGYTF
many,.,TRBJ1-1,TRBV6-6,TGTGCCAGCAGTTACGGTCGGGGAGCGGCTTTCTTT,CASSYGRGAAFF
many,.,TRBJ1-2,TRBV29-1,TGCAGCGTCCACCAGACCGAGTTCTATGGCTACACCTTC,CSVHQTEFYGYTF
many,TRBD1,TRBJ1-2,TRBV27,TGTGCCAGCAGTTTAACAGGGGCCGACTACTATGGCTACACCTTC,CASSLTGADYYGYTF
.,TRBD1,TRBJ1-5,TRBV19,TGTGCCAGTACCCGACAGGGGGCTTATCAGCCCCAGCATTTT,CASTRQGAYQPQHF
many,.,TRBJ1-3,TRBV6-6,TGTGCCAGCACGCGGGGACGAAGAGGGCAAAACACCATATATTTT,CASTRGRRGQNTIYF
many,TRBD2,TRBJ2-3,TRBV9,TGTGCCAGCAGCGTAGGACTAGCGTCAGATACGCAGTATTTT,CASSVGLASDTQYF